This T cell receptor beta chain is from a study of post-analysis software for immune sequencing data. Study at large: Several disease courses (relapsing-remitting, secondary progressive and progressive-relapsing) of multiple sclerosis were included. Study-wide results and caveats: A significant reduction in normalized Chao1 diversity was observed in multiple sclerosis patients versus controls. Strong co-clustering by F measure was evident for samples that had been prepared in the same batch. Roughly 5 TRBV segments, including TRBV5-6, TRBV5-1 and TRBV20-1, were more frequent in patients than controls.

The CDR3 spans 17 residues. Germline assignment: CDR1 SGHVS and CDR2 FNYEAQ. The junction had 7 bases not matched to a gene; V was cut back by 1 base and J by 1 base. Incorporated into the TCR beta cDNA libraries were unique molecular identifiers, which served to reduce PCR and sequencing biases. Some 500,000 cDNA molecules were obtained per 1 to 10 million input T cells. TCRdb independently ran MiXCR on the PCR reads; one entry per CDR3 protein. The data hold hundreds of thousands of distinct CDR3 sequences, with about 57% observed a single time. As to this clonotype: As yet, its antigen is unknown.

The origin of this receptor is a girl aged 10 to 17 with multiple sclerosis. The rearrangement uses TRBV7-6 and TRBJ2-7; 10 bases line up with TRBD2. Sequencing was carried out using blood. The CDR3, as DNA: TGTGCCAGCAGCTTAGGAAGCACTAGCGGGACATCCTACGAGCAGTACTTC. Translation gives CASSLGSTSGTSYEQYF.